The rows below give T cell receptor beta chains drawn from one sample of a study of shared clonotypes between healthy human individuals. Repertoires were generated with immunoSEQ multiplex PCR, while TCRdb's copy carries only in-frame clones and drops some. The sample records nearly 2 million clones, approximately 95% being singletons. Sequenced material: naive CD8+ T cells sorted from blood. The receptors stem from a man between 18 and 29 years old in good health. Each CDR3 is given with its conserved first and last residue. Fields, in order: J gene, clone size, D gene, V gene, CDR3 DNA, CDR3 protein. D genes are given only for firm matches. Clone size is shown for a subset of rows, as once, few, many or a class of expanded clone.

>TRBJ2-7|-|-|TRBV5-6
TGTGCCAGCAGCACCAACCCCGGGCCCTACGAGCAGTACTTC
CASSTNPGPYEQYF
>TRBJ1-1|-|-|TRBV7-8
TGTGCCAGCAGCTTAGGGGGGGACTACACTGAAGCTTTCTTT
CASSLGGDYTEAFF
>TRBJ2-2|-|-|TRBV6-5
TGTGCCAGCAGTTTGGCGGGACACCTGAACACCGGGGAGCTGTTTTTT
CASSLAGHLNTGELFF
>TRBJ2-1|-|-|TRBV13
TGTGCCAGCAGCTTAGATGCAGGGAAATACAATGAGCAGTTCTTC
CASSLDAGKYNEQFF
>TRBJ1-1|-|-|TRBV9
TGTGCCAGCAGCGTAGGTTCCAGTATTGAAACTGAAGCTTTCTTT
CASSVGSSIETEAFF
>TRBJ2-7|-|-|TRBV27
TGTGCCAGCAGTTTCATGGGGTTACTCTCCTACGAGCAGTACTTC
CASSFMGLLSYEQYF
>TRBJ2-2|-|TRBD1|TRBV6-4
TGTGCCAGCAGGGAAAGACAGGGAGTGGACACCGGGGAGCTGTTTTTT
CASRERQGVDTGELFF
>TRBJ2-5|-|TRBD2|TRBV5-6
TGTGCCAGCAGCTTGACTAGCGGGAGTGAGACCCAGTACTTC
CASSLTSGSETQYF
>TRBJ2-3|-|TRBD2|TRBV2
TGTGCCAGCAGTGGACCAGCGGGGGGGTCCACAGATACGCAGTATTTT
CASSGPAGGSTDTQYF
>TRBJ2-1|-|-|TRBV5-6
TGTGCCAGCAGCTCTCCAGGGGAGCAGTTCTTC
CASSSPGEQFF
>TRBJ2-1|once|-|TRBV27
TGTGCCAGCAGTTTGAGGGCGGCTTACAATGAGCAGTTCTTC
CASSLRAAYNEQFF
>TRBJ2-6|-|-|TRBV4-1
TGCGCCAGCAGCGCAACACAGTTCACTGGGGCCAACGTCCTGACTTTC
CASSATQFTGANVLTF
>TRBJ2-7|-|-|TRBV7-9
TGTGCCAGCAGCGCTAGGACAGCTTACGAGCAGTACTTC
CASSARTAYEQYF
>TRBJ1-3|-|-|TRBV6-1
TGTGCCAGTCTCCCGAGGGTTTGGACGGAGAACACCATATATTTT
CASLPRVWTENTIYF
>TRBJ1-4|-|-|TRBV30
TGTGCCTGTTCTCTGAGCCTTGGGGATGAAAAACTGTTTTTT
CACSLSLGDEKLFF
>TRBJ1-1|-|-|TRBV5-4
TGTGCCAGCAGCCCGAGAAACACTGAAGCTTTCTTT
CASSPRNTEAFF
>TRBJ2-3|-|-|TRBV11-2
TGTGCCAGCACCCCATCGGACAGCACAGATACGCAGTATTTT
CASTPSDSTDTQYF
>TRBJ2-3|-|-|TRBV15
TGTGCCACCAGCCCCGACTTGGTGGGGGACCCCATGTTTGATACGCAGTATTTT
CATSPDLVGDPMFDTQYF
>TRBJ1-1|-|-|TRBV5-6
TGTGCCAGCAGTATAGGTGACACTGAAGCTTTCTTT
CASSIGDTEAFF
>TRBJ2-2|-|TRBD2|TRBV6-5
TGTGCCAGCAGTTTACTAGCGGGAGGAGGAACCGGGGAGCTGTTTTTT
CASSLLAGGGTGELFF
>TRBJ2-1|-|TRBD2|TRBV7-2
TGTGCCAGCAGCTTAAACGGGGGGGCGAATGAGCAGTTCTTC
CASSLNGGANEQFF
>TRBJ2-5|-|-|TRBV18
TGTGCCAGCTCACCCTCTACCTCCGGGGGTTTTCGTGAGACCCAGTACTTC
CASSPSTSGGFRETQYF
>TRBJ2-5|-|-|TRBV19
TGTGCCAGTAGTATAGATGGGGACCGCGGGGAGACCCAGTACTTC
CASSIDGDRGETQYF
>TRBJ2-7|-|TRBD1|TRBV6-1
TGTGCCAGCAGTGAACGGGAGCAGGGGGCCTTCTACGAGCAGTACTTC
CASSEREQGAFYEQYF
>TRBJ2-7|once|TRBD1|TRBV7-9
TGTGCCAGCACCCAGGGAGGGACAGGGTTTCTCGAGCAGTACTTC
CASTQGGTGFLEQYF
>TRBJ1-2|-|TRBD1|TRBV9
TGTGCCAGCAGCGTAGCTACCGACTGGACAGGGGCGGGCTATGGCTACACCTTC
CASSVATDWTGAGYGYTF
>TRBJ1-4|-|-|TRBV7-9
TGTGCCAGCAGCTCTCACACGGCTAATGAAAAACTGTTTTTT
CASSSHTANEKLFF
>TRBJ2-3|-|-|TRBV7-3
TGTGCCAGCAGCTCCCCGCTAACGAGCGCCGTTAGCACAGATACGCAGTATTTT
CASSSPLTSAVSTDTQYF
>TRBJ2-2|-|-|TRBV11-2
TGTGCCAGCAGCTTAACAGGGCTGGTAGACGGGGAGCTGTTTTTT
CASSLTGLVDGELFF
>TRBJ1-1|-|-|TRBV25-1
TGTGCCAGCAGCCCTATCGGATTCACCATGAACACTGAAGCTTTCTTT
CASSPIGFTMNTEAFF
>TRBJ2-7|-|TRBD2|TRBV7-8
TGTGCCAGCAGCGAGAGCGGGAGTCCCTACGAGCAGTACTTC
CASSESGSPYEQYF
>TRBJ2-6|-|-|TRBV6-5
TGTGCCAGCACCGAAACAGGCTCTGGGGCCAACGTCCTGACTTTC
CASTETGSGANVLTF
>TRBJ2-2|-|-|TRBV6-6
TGTGCCAGCATCTGGGGGACCGGGGAGCTGTTTTTT
CASIWGTGELFF
>TRBJ2-7|-|-|TRBV11-2
TGTGCCAGCAGCCAAACAAGGTTTCCCTCCTACGAGCAGTACTTC
CASSQTRFPSYEQYF
>TRBJ2-2|-|TRBD2|TRBV27
TGTGCCAGCAGTTCAACCTGGACCGCACTAGCGGGAGTAGGGTCCCCCGGGGAGCTGTTTTTT
CASSSTWTALAGVGSPGELFF
>TRBJ1-6|-|-|TRBV9
TGTGCCAGCAGCGTATGGACAGAGAATAATTCACCCCTCCACTTT
CASSVWTENNSPLHF
>TRBJ2-5|-|-|TRBV27
TGTGCCAGCAGTCCGGCGGGGCTCCAAGAGACCCAGTACTTC
CASSPAGLQETQYF
>TRBJ1-2|-|TRBD1|TRBV6-1
TGTGCCAGCATTATGGACAGGGCGCTTTGGTATGGCTACACCTTC
CASIMDRALWYGYTF
>TRBJ2-1|-|-|TRBV2
TGTGCCAGCAGTGAGGCAGGGGGGTTCAATGAGCAGTTCTTC
CASSEAGGFNEQFF
>TRBJ2-2|-|-|TRBV30
TGTGCCTGGAGTGCGGGGGGCCCCGGGGAGCTGTTTTTT
CAWSAGGPGELFF
>TRBJ1-2|-|-|TRBV19
TGTGCCAGTAGTGTCCAGGGACTTGGCTACACCTTC
CASSVQGLGYTF
>TRBJ2-7|once|-|TRBV5-4
TGTGCCAGCAGCTTTGTGGGGGCCGACGAGCAGTACTTC
CASSFVGADEQYF
>TRBJ2-5|-|TRBD2|TRBV14
TGTGCCAGCAGCCAAGGACGGACTAGCGGTTTCCAAGAGACCCAGTACTTC
CASSQGRTSGFQETQYF
>TRBJ1-5|-|-|TRBV28
TGTGCCAGCAGTTTATTCGGCATCCCTCATCAGCCCCAGCATTTT
CASSLFGIPHQPQHF
>TRBJ2-7|-|TRBD1|TRBV6-5
TGTGCCAGCAGTATCTGGACAGGGAGCTACGAGCAGTACTTC
CASSIWTGSYEQYF
>TRBJ2-7|-|TRBD2|TRBV5-4
TGTGCCAGCAGCGGGGAGGGGTCAGGATGGCACGAGCAGTACTTC
CASSGEGSGWHEQYF
>TRBJ2-3|-|-|TRBV4-2
TGTGCCAGCAGCCAGGTTCTAGGGGCGGTCCTCGAACATACGCAGTATTTT
CASSQVLGAVLEHTQYF